The next 8 T cell receptor beta chains were all read from a single sample in a study of CD8 T cells in ankylosing spondylitis (dated by TCRdb to 2017 to 2019). Libraries were constructed by 5' RACE. Data came from an Illumina HiSeq 2500. TCRdb took the public reads, trimmed them with fastp at Q25, ran MiXCR for clone calling and kept in-frame beta chains. Rows are combined by CDR3 protein, so each entry shows the most common genes and DNA. The sample records more than 600,000 distinct CDR3 sequences, roughly 20% of which are singletons. Of the sample, roughly a fifth falls within the top ten clones. These receptors' targets are unknown. The research as a whole found: A TCR beta motif made up of eight or nine highly homologous amino acid variants appeared to be characteristic of blood from ankylosing spondylitis patients.

Sequenced sample: blood, either unsorted or a sorted T cell fraction (not recorded which). The receptor source for this set is a male donor with ankylosing spondylitis.

The chain uses TRBV29-1 and TRBJ1-1; D is perhaps TRBD1 (6 bases). Germline V gene sequence: CDR1 SQVTM, CDR2 ANQGSEA. The ends were cut back, 6 bases at V and 3 bases at J, with 17 bases in the middle. This CDR3 has 14 amino acids. This chain's CDR3 is CSVRGRSGDTEAFF. DNA for the CDR3: TGCAGCGTGAGGGGCAGGTCAGGGGACACTGAAGCTTTCTTT.

This clonotype was detected only a few times. The chain links TRBV6-5 to TRBJ2-7; TRBD2 matches 9 bases. Looked up from germline, CDR1 is MNHEY and CDR2 is SVGAGI. With V trimmed by 2 bases and J by 2 bases, 10 bases remained unmatched. This CDR3 region has 17 residues. The CDR3 DNA reads as TGTGCCAGCAGTTACGCGGCGGGGGGGTATCCCGCCTACGAGCAGTACTTC. This codes for CASSYAAGGYPAYEQYF.

V gene TRBV11-2 combines with J gene TRBJ2-3; 13 bases fit TRBD2. This CDR3 is 16 amino acids long. CDR1 and CDR2 (germline): SGHAT, FQNNGV. The trim removed 6 bases at V and 6 bases at J, leaving 9 bases unmatched. CDR3 loop: CASRPGLAGRFDTQYF. The CDR3 DNA sequence: TGTGCCAGCAGACCGGGACTAGCGGGAAGATTCGATACGCAGTATTTT.

This clonotype was counted a few times. This chain links TRBV2 with TRBJ2-1, with D possibly TRBD1 on 6 matching bases. Germline V gives CDR1 SNHLY, CDR2 FYNNEI. CDR3 length: 18 amino acids. Trimming took 2 bases from V and 0 from J, leaving 17 bases between them. The CDR3 is CASSEQVGGSSSYNEQFF. CDR3 coding DNA: TGTGCCAGCAGTGAACAGGTTGGGGGCTCGAGCTCCTACAATGAGCAGTTCTTC.

This clonotype was picked up many times. The V call is TRBV10-3, the J call TRBJ2-7; a weak D match, TRBD1 (6 bases). CDR3 size: 13 residues. Looked up from germline, CDR1 is ENHRY and CDR2 is SYGVKD. V shed 2 bases and J shed 7 bases, with 12 bases lying between them. Here the CDR3 reads CAISERGLQEQYF. CDR3 sequence (DNA): TGTGCCATCAGTGAGAGGGGGTTGCAGGAGCAGTACTTC.

The chain joins TRBV29-1 to TRBJ2-7; the match to TRBD2 covers 14 bases. The J segment lost 3 bases and the V segment lost 6 bases, leaving 4 bases of the junction unmatched. CDR3 size: 14 residues. CDR1 is SQVTM and CDR2 is ANQGSEA in the germline V gene. The CDR3 coding sequence is TGCAGCGTGGGTGGGACTAGCGGGGGCTACGAGCAGTACTTC. Its protein product is CSVGGTSGGYEQYF.

The rearrangement joins TRBV10-3 to TRBJ2-7; D remains ambiguous. Trimming shortened V by 0 bases and J by 7 bases, and 4 bases separated the two germline ends. The CDR3 has 11 residues. Germline V gene lookup returns CDR1 ENHRY and CDR2 SYGVKD. CDR3 loop: CAISESWEQYF. The CDR3 DNA follows: TGTGCCATCAGTGAGTCATGGGAGCAGTACTTC.

This clonotype was seen a handful of times. This sequence joins TRBV27 and TRBJ2-5; 8 bases align to TRBD2. The CDR3 covers 15 residues. Germline CDR1 reads MNHEY; CDR2 reads SMNVEV (reference sequence). Trimming at V came to 0 bases and at J to 2 bases, leaving 2 bases not matched to a gene. As DNA, the CDR3 is TGTGCCAGCAGTTTATCGGCTAGCGGGCAAGAGACCCAGTACTTC. Protein sequence: CASSLSASGQETQYF.